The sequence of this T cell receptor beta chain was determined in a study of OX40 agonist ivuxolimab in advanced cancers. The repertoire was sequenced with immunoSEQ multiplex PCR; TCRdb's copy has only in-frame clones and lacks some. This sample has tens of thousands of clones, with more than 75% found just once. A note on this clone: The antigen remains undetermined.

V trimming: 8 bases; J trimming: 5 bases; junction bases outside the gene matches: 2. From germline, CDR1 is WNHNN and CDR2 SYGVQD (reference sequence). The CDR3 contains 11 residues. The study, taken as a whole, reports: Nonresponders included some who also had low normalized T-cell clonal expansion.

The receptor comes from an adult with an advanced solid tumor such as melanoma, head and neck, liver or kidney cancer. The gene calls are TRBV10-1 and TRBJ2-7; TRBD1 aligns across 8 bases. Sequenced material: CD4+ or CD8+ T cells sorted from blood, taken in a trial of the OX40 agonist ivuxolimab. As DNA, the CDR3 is TGCGCCAGCGGGACAGGACACGAGCAGTACTTC. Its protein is CASGTGHEQYF.